This T cell receptor (beta chain) was captured by sequencing in a study of blood T cells in healthy people across ages. The CDR3 loop spans 15 amino acids. Looked up from germline, CDR1 is SGHRS and CDR2 is YFSETQ. Trimming removed 0 bases from V and 5 bases from J; junction bases left unmatched: 2. The people who gave samples were healthy Caucasians from Russia, aged about 6 to 100. Donors each provided roughly 9.6 milliliters of peripheral blood. Together with a sample-barcoded 5' primer, a J-beta primer mix was included in a second PCR lasting roughly 6 to 12 cycles. The authors tagged each cDNA molecule using a template-switch adaptor with 12 random nucleotides. TCRdb re-called the 5' RACE reads through MiXCR, storing one row per CDR3 protein. Found here are over 700,000 distinct CDR3 sequences, about 55% of them singletons; the top ten hold about 42%.

Sequenced sample: blood. This clonotype was sampled from a man older than 75 in good health. The chain couples TRBV5-1 to TRBJ2-1, with TRBD2 identical over 10 bases. Written as DNA, the CDR3 is TGCGCCAGCAGCTTGGATGGACTAGCGGACAATGAGCAGTTCTTC. Amino acid sequence: CASSLDGLADNEQFF.